These T cell receptor beta chains were read from a single sample in a study of Ad26.COV2.S vaccination and SARS-CoV-2 variants. Profiled with immunoSEQ multiplex PCR; TCRdb holds only in-frame clones, not every one. The sample shows 300,000 to 500,000 clones, more than 85% of them seen only once. The sample here was peripheral blood, taken in a trial of Ad26.COV2.S vaccine versus placebo. The origin of the receptors is a person aged 18 to 65 who received the Ad26.COV2.S COVID-19 vaccine or a placebo. The CDR3 runs from the conserved cysteine through the conserved F or W. The order of the fields is D gene, clone size, J gene, V gene, CDR3 DNA, CDR3 protein. D genes are given only for firm matches. Clone size is given for some rows only: seen once, a few or many times, or a class if the clone is expanded.

>TRBD1|.|TRBJ2-5|TRBV11-2
TGTGCCAGCAGCTTTGAAAGGGGGCTCCAAGAGACCCAGTACTTC
CASSFERGLQETQYF
>.|once|TRBJ2-3|TRBV5-1
TGCGCCAGCAGCTTGGACACGGGAGGCACAGATACGCAGTATTTT
CASSLDTGGTDTQYF
>.|.|TRBJ1-1|TRBV3-1/TRBV3-2
TGTGCCAGCAGCCCCGGGACGTATGAAGCTTTCTTT
CASSPGTYEAFF
>.|.|TRBJ1-1|TRBV7-9
TGTGCCAGCAGCTTAGATGTTGGAGGGCAAGCTTTCTTT
CASSLDVGGQAFF
>.|.|TRBJ2-1|TRBV10-2
TGCGCCAGCAGTTCCCTCCCCACTAGCTCCTACAATGAGCAGTTCTTC
CASSSLPTSSYNEQFF
>.|.|TRBJ1-1|TRBV27
TGTGCCAGCAGCCTACTCGCGGGGGGTGGAATTAGGGAAGCTTTCTTT
CASSLLAGGGIREAFF
>.|few|TRBJ1-6|TRBV27
TGTGCCAGCAGTCTGGGGAGGTTCACGTCTTCACCCCTCCACTTT
CASSLGRFTSSPLHF
>.|.|TRBJ1-4|TRBV4-1
TGCGCCAGCAGCCATCCTTTAGACGGACAGAATGAAAAACTGTTTTTT
CASSHPLDGQNEKLFF
>.|.|TRBJ1-1|TRBV10-3
TGTGCCATCGGGAGGGGGACTGAAGCTTTCTTT
CAIGRGTEAFF
>.|.|TRBJ2-2|TRBV9
TGTGCCAGCAGCGTAAACCCAACCGGGGAGCTGTTTTTT
CASSVNPTGELFF
>TRBD1|.|TRBJ1-5|TRBV23-1
TGCGCCAGCAGTCACACACGACAGGGGATAAAGCAGCCCCAGCATTTT
CASSHTRQGIKQPQHF
>TRBD2|.|TRBJ2-2|TRBV3-1/TRBV3-2
TGTGCCAGCAGCCAAGTGGGGACTAGCAACACCGGGGAGCTGTTTTTT
CASSQVGTSNTGELFF
>.|once|TRBJ2-7|TRBV19
TGTGCCGCGTCCCCGGGGGCTACCTACGAGCAGTACTTC
CAASPGATYEQYF
>TRBD1|.|TRBJ1-1|TRBV15
TGTGCCACCAGCACCCGGCCGGACAGGGTATACACTGAAGCTTTCTTT
CATSTRPDRVYTEAFF
>TRBD2|.|TRBJ2-7|TRBV7-2
TGTGCCAGCAGCGCGGGACTAGCGGGGGGTTCAAGCTCCTACGAGCAGTACTTC
CASSAGLAGGSSSYEQYF